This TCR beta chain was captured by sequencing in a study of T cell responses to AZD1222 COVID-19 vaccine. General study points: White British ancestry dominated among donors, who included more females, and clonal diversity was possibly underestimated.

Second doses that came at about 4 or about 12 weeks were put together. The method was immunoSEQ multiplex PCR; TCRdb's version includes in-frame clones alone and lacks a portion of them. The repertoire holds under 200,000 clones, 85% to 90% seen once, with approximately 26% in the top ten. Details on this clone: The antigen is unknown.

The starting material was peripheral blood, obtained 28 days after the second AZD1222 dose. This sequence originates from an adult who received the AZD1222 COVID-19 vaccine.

CDR3 region: CASSIGGGSGQPQHF. CDR3 sequence (DNA): TGTGCCAGTAGTATAGGAGGAGGCTCCGGGCAGCCCCAGCATTTT. The V and J genes are TRBV19 and TRBJ1-5; D is unresolved. Germline CDR1 LNHDA, CDR2 SQIVND (reference sequence). The ends were cut back, 1 base at V and 7 bases at J, with 14 bases in the middle. The CDR3 has 15 amino acids. The whole variable domain, filled in from reference TRBV19 and TRBJ1-5, reads DGGITQSPKYLFRKEGQNVTLSCEQNLNHDAMYWYRQDPGQGLRLIYYSQIVNDFQKGDIAEGYSVSREKKESFPLTVTSAQKNPTAFYLCASSIGGGSGQPQHFGDGTRLSIL.